This T cell receptor (beta chain) was documented in a study of blood T cell repertoires in COVID-19. Study in general: T cells, B-cell-depleted T cells, or PBMCs provided the cDNA or gDNA that served as material.

This clone was counted only a few times. Methods used by the authors: Quantification of nucleated cells was approximated via reference gene primer amplification. Method: immunoSEQ multiplex PCR; TCRdb's copy keeps in-frame clones and lacks some. Clonal size and the V and J genes are those of that table, whereas D and trimming came from the DNA. The data hold some 140,000 clones, with 60% to 80% observed a single time. This CDR3 is 17 amino acids long. The V and J ends lost 7 bases and 2 bases respectively, with 25 bases between them. The germline V gene encodes CDR1 SQVTM and CDR2 ANQGSEA. The TCR originated in a man aged 55 to 69 who had recovered from COVID-19. The rearrangement uses TRBV29-1 and TRBJ2-3, with a tentative D call TRBD1 (6 bases). Material: peripheral blood. CDR3 loop: CSAGGSYSSILTDTQYF. The CDR3 nucleotides read TGCAGCGCTGGGGGCTCGTATTCTTCCATCCTCACAGATACGCAGTATTTT.